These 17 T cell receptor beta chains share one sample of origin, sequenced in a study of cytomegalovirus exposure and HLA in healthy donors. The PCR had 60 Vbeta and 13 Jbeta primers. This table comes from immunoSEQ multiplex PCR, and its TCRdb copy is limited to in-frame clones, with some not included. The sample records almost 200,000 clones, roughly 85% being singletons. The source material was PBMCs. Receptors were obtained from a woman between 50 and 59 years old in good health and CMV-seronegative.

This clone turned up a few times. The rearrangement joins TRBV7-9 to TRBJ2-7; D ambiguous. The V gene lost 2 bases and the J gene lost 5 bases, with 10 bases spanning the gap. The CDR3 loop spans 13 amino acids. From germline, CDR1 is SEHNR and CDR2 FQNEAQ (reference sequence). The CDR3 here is CASSLPPSHEQYF. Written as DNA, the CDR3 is TGTGCCAGCAGCTTACCCCCCAGTCACGAGCAGTACTTC.

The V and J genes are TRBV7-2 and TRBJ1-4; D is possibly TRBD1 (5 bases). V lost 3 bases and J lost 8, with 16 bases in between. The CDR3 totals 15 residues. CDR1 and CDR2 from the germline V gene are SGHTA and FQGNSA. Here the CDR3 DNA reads TGTGCCAGCAGCTTTCGGGGGGGAACGGCGGAAAAACTGTTTTTT. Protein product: CASSFRGGTAEKLFF.

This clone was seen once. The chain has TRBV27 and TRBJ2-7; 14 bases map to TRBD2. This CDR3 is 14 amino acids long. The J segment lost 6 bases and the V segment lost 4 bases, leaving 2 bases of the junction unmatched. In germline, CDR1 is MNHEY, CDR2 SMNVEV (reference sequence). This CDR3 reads CASSSGTSGSEQYF. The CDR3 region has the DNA TGTGCCAGCAGTTCAGGGACTAGCGGGAGCGAGCAGTACTTC.

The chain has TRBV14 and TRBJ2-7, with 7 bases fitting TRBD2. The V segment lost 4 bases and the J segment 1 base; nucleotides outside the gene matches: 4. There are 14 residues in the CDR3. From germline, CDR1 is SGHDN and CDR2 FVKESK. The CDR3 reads CASSPGLVSYEQYF. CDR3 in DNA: TGTGCCAGCAGCCCCGGACTAGTTTCCTACGAGCAGTACTTC.

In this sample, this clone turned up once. CDR3 nucleotides: TGTGCCAGCAGCTTAGGAGCAGAGGAGACCCAGTACTTC. It yields the protein CASSLGAEETQYF. The gene calls are TRBV7-3 and TRBJ2-5; no clear D gene. This CDR3 comprises 13 residues. Germline-derived CDR1 and CDR2 are SGHTA and FQGTGA. V lost 2 bases and J 5 bases, leaving 9 bases between the germline ends.

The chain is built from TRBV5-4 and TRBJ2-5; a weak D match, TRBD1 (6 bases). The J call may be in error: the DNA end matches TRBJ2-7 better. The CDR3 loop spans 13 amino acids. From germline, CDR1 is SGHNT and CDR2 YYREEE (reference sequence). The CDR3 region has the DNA TGTGCCAGCAGCTCCAACGGACAGTTCGAGCAGTACTTC. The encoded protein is CASSSNGQFEQYF.

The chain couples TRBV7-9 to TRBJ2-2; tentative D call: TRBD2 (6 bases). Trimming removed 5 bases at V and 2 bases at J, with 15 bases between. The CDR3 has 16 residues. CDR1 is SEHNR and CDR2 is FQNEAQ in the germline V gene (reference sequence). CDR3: CASSPSGGKNTGELFF. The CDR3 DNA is TGTGCCAGCAGCCCCAGTGGCGGGAAAAACACCGGGGAGCTGTTTTTT.

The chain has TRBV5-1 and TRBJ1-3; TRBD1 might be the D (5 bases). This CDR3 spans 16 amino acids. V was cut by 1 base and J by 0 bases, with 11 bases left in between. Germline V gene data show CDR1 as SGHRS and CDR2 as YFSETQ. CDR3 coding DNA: TGCGCCAGCAGCTTGACTCAGGGAGGCTCTGGAAACACCATATATTTT. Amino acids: CASSLTQGGSGNTIYF.

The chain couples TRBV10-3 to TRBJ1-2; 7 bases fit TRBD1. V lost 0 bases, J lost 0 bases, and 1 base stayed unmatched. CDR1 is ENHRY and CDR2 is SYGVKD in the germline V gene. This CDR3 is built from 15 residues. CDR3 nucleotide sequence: TGTGCCATCAGTGAGTCGGGACAGACTAACTATGGCTACACCTTC. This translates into CAISESGQTNYGYTF.

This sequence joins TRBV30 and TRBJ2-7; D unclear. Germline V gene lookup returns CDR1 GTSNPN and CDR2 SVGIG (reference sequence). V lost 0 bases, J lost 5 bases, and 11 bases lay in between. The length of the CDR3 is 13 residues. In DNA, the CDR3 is TGTGCCTGGAGTGTAATGGGCGTAGACGAGCAGTACTTC. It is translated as CAWSVMGVDEQYF.

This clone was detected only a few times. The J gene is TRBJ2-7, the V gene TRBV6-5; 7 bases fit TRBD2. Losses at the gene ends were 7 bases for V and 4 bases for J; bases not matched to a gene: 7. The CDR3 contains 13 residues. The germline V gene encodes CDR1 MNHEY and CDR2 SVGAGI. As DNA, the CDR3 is TGTGCCAGCAAAGGCGGGGGTGAGTACGAGCAGTACTTC. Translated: CASKGGGEYEQYF.

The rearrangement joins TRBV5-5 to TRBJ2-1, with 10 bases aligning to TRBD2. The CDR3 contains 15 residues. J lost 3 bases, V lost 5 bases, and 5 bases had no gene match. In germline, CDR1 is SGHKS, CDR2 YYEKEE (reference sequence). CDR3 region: CASRTRTSGYNEQFF. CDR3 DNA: TGTGCCAGCAGGACCAGGACTAGCGGCTACAATGAGCAGTTCTTC.

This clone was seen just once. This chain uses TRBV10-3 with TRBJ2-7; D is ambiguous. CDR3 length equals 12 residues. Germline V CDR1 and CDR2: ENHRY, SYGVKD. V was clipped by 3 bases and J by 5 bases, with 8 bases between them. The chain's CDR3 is CAISEAQDEQYF. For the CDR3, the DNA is TGTGCCATCAGTGAAGCCCAGGACGAGCAGTACTTC.

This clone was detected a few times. The DNA of the CDR3 is TGTGCCAGCAGCGTAGATAGGAGAGCTTCCTCTGGAAACACCATATATTTT. Translation gives CASSVDRRASSGNTIYF. The rearrangement uses TRBV9 and TRBJ1-3; no firm D call. V lost 0 bases to trimming and J lost 0 bases, with 13 bases between them. Germline CDR1 and CDR2: SGDLS and YYNGEE. The CDR3 covers 17 residues.

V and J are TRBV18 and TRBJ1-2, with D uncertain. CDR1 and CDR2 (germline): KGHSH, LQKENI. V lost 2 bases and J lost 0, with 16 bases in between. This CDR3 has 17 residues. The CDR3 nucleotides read TGTGCCAGCTCACCAAGCTTCGGGCGGGAAACTAACTATGGCTACACCTTC. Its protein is CASSPSFGRETNYGYTF.

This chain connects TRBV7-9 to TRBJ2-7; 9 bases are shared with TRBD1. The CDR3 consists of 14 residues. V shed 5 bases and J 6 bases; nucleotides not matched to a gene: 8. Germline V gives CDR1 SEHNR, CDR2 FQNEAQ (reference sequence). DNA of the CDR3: TGTGCCAGCAGCATGGACAGGGGACCCCTCGAGCAGTACTTC. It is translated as CASSMDRGPLEQYF.

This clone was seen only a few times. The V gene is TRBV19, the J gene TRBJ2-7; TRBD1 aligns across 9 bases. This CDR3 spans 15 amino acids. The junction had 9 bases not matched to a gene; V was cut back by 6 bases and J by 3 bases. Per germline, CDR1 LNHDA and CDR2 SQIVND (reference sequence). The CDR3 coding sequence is TGTGCCAGTAGAAACAGGGGGCGAGATGTCTACGAGCAGTACTTC. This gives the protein CASRNRGRDVYEQYF.